Given below is one T cell receptor beta chain in context. Antigen unknown. This sample is part of a study of OX40 agonist ivuxolimab in advanced cancers. Study-level information: Patients were dosed with the agonistic anti-OX40 (CD134) antibody ivuxolimab.

The CDR3 is made up of 16 amino acids. Trimming at V came to 7 bases and at J to 1 base, leaving 11 bases not matched to a gene. Germline V gene lookup returns CDR1 SNHLY and CDR2 FYNNEI. Study observations and caveats: Undetermined was the antigen specificity of the expanded peripheral T cells. Low normalized T-cell clonal expansion was additionally recorded for some nonresponders.

TCRdb's copy holds only in-frame clones and misses some; the assay was immunoSEQ multiplex PCR. Of over 45,000 clones listed, around four fifths are singletons. The chain couples TRBV2 to TRBJ1-1, with TRBD1 matching 8 bases. This TCR was recovered from an adult with an advanced solid tumor such as melanoma, head and neck, liver or kidney cancer. The input for sequencing was CD4+ or CD8+ T cells sorted from blood, taken in a trial of the OX40 agonist ivuxolimab. The CDR3 loop reads CASMDGQGWENTEAFF. CDR3 DNA: TGTGCCAGCATGGACGGACAGGGTTGGGAGAACACTGAAGCTTTCTTT.